This TCR beta chain was sequenced in a study of PD-1 blockade in classical Hodgkin lymphoma. Measured with immunoSEQ multiplex PCR; TCRdb has only the in-frame clones, and not every one. The sample holds 70,000 or so clones, roughly 93% seen once. As to this clone: What it binds is not known.

The CDR3 consists of 15 residues. Germline CDR1 MDHEN, CDR2 SYDVKM. Trimming took 6 bases from V and 0 from J, leaving 12 bases between them. Study-wide results and caveats: Prior therapy or disease activity may underlie the repertoire differences, whose causes remain undefined. As was reported, newly diagnosed patients showed lower baseline TCR diversity than healthy donors did.

The time point: newly diagnosed, previously untreated cHL patient sample. Untreated, newly diagnosed classical Hodgkin lymphoma PBMCs were comparators. The receptor comes from a human donor with classical Hodgkin lymphoma. Material: peripheral blood mononuclear cells (PBMCs). This chain uses TRBV28 with TRBJ1-5; TRBD1 is a possible D gene (6 bases). CDR3 residues: CASSPRGYSNQPQHF. For the CDR3, the DNA is TGTGCCAGCAGCCCCAGGGGATATAGCAATCAGCCCCAGCATTTT.